The clone carrying this TCR beta chain was observed a few times. Its antigen is still unknown. V was cut by 5 bases and J by 3 bases, with 8 bases left in between. This CDR3 is built from 13 residues. Germline CDR1 and CDR2: SGHVS and FQNEAQ. Unique molecular identifiers were attached to individual cDNA molecules. A single record per CDR3 protein comes from TCRdb applying MiXCR to the 5' RACE reads. The sample shows over 95,000 distinct CDR3 sequences, approximately 16% of them seen only once. The entry originates in a study of early T cells in non-severe SARS-CoV-2 infection. As for the study in general: The sequenced material was bulk RNA from unsorted whole blood, and its chains were unpaired.

Study-level results: VDJdb matching favored anti-spike CD8 responses, missing private and CD4 specificities.

The chain couples TRBV7-8 to TRBJ2-1; D remains ambiguous. Sequencing was performed on whole blood. The TCR comes from an adult who was a healthcare worker with PCR-confirmed SARS-CoV-2 infection or an uninfected control (not recorded which). The CDR3 bases are TGTGCCAGCAGCAGCGACAACTACAATGAGCAGTTCTTC. Protein sequence: CASSSDNYNEQFF.